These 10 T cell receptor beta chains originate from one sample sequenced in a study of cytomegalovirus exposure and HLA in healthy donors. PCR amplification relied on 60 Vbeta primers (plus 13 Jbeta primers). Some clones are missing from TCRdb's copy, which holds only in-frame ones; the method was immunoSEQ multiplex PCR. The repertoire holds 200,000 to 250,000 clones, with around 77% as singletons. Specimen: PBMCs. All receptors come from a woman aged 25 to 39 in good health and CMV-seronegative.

The CDR3 bases are TGCGCCAGCAGTGAGCAAACAGGGAGCTCCTACAATGAGCAGTTCTTC. Translated: CASSEQTGSSYNEQFF. This chain links TRBV10-1 with TRBJ2-1; TRBD1 might be the D (6 bases). V shed 2 bases and J shed 0 bases, with 11 bases lying between them. The V gene's germline CDR1 is WNHNN and CDR2 SYGVQD (reference sequence). The CDR3 extends over 16 amino acids.

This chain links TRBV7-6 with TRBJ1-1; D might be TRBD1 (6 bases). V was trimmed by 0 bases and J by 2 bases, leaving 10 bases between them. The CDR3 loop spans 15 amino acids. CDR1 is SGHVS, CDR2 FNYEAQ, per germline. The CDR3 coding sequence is TGTGCCAGCAGCTTAGCAAGAGGGGGTAACACTGAAGCTTTCTTT. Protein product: CASSLARGGNTEAFF. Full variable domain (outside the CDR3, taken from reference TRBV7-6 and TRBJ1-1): GAGVSQSPRYKVTKRGQDVALRCDPISGHVSLYWYRQALGQGPEFLTYFNYEAQQDKSGLPNDRFSAERPEGSISTLTIQRTEQRDSAMYRCASSLARGGNTEAFFGQGTRLTVV.

In nucleotides, the CDR3 is TGTGCCAGCAGCTTAAGAGGGACCGGGACAGAGCGATGCGCGAACACTGAAGCTTTCTTT. Protein product: CASSLRGTGTERCANTEAFF. The chain has TRBV7-3 and TRBJ1-1; 7 bases match TRBD1. V gave up 1 base and J gave up 1 base; unmatched junction bases: 18. The CDR3 has 20 amino acids. Germline V gene lookup returns CDR1 SGHTA and CDR2 FQGTGA.

The DNA for the CDR3 is TGTGCCATCAGCTCTAGCGTCGAGCAGTACTTC. It yields the protein CAISSSVEQYF. The V gene is TRBV10-3, the J gene TRBJ2-7; tentatively, D is TRBD2 (6 bases). CDR3 length: 11 residues. Germline CDR1 ENHRY, CDR2 SYGVKD. The ends were cut back, 6 bases at V and 6 bases at J, with 9 bases in the middle.

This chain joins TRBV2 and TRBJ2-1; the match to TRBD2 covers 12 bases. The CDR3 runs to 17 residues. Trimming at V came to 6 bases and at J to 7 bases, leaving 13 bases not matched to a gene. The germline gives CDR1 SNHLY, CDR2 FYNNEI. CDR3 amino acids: CASSRTSGMASWNEQFF. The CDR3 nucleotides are TGTGCCAGCAGCCGGACTAGCGGGATGGCCTCCTGGAATGAGCAGTTCTTC. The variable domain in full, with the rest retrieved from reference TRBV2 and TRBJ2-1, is EPEVTQTPSHQVTQMGQEVILRCVPISNHLYFYWYRQILGQKVEFLVSFYNNEISEKSEIFDDQFSVERPDGSNFTLKIRSTKLEDSAMYFCASSRTSGMASWNEQFFGPGTRLTVL.

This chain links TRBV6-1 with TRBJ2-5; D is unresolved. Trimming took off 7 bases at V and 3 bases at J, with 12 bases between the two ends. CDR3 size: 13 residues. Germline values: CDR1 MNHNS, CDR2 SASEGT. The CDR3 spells CASTERREETQYF. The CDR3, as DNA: TGTGCCAGCACCGAAAGACGGGAAGAGACCCAGTACTTC.

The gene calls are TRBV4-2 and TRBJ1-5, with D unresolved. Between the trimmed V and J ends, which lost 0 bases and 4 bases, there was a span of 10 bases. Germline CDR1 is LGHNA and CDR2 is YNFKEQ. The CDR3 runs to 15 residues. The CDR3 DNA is TGTGCCAGCAGCCAAGACAGGTCTGGAAATCAGCCCCAGCATTTT. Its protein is CASSQDRSGNQPQHF.

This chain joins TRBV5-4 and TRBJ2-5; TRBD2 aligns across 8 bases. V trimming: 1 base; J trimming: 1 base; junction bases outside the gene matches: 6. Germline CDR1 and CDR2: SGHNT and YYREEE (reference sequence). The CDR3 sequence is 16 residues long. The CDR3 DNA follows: TGTGCCAGCAGCTTGAGCGGGAGAGGGGGCCAAGAGACCCAGTACTTC. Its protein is CASSLSGRGGQETQYF. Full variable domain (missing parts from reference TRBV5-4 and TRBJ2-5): ETGVTQSPTHLIKTRGQQVTLRCSSQSGHNTVSWYQQALGQGPQFIFQYYREEENGRGNFPPRFSGLQFPNYSSELNVNALELDDSALYLCASSLSGRGGQETQYFGPGTRLLVL.

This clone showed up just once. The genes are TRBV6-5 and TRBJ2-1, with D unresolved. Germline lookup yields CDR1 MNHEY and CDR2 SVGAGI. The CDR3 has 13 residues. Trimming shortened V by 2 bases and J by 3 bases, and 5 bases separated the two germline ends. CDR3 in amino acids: CASSYTYYNEQFF. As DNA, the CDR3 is TGTGCCAGCAGTTACACCTACTACAATGAGCAGTTCTTC.

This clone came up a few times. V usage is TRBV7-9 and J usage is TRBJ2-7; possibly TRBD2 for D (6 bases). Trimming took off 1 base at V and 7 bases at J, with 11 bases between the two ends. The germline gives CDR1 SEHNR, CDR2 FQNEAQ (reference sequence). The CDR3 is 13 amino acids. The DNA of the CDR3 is TGTGCCAGCAGCTTAGACGGGAGCGTTGAGCAGTACTTC. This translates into CASSLDGSVEQYF.